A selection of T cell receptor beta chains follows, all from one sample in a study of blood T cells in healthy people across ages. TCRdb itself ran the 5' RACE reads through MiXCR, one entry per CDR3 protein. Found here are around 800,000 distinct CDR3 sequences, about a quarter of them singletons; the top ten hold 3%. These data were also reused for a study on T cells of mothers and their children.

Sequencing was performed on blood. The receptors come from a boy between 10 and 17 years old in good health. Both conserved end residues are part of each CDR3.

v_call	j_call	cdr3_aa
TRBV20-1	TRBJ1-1	CSARKPWAPETTEAFF
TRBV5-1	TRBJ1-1	CASRGGGTEAFF
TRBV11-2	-	CASSLVYSYEQYF
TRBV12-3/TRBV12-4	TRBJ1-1	CASSLDGLTRKVAFF
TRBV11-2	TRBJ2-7	CASSPGAVSAYEQYF
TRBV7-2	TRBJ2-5	CASSFSVETQYF
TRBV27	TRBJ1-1	CASSAPSTEAFF
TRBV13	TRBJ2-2	CASSYRNTGELFF
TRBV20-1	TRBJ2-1	CSAGGPAAYNEQFF
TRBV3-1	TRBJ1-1	CASSQGGRGLWSTEAFF
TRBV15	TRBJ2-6	CATSRKHSGANVLTF
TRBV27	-	CASSLSGDPMQREQYF
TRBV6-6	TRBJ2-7	CASSTLHPSYGEQYF
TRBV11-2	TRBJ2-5	CASSLGIWKETQYF
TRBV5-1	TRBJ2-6	CASSLEGDGTNVLTF
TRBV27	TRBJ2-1	CASSLLVGTGWDGEQFF
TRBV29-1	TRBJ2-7	CSVGFIGYEQYF
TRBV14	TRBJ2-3	CASSHGLPSTDTQYF
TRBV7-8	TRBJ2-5	CASSLASWAGRETQYF
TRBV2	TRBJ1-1	CASRRGGPNTEAFF
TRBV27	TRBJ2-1	CASSPSGGVNNEQFF
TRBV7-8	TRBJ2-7	CASSLERGSSYEQYF
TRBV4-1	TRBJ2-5	CASSQDLSRQETQYF
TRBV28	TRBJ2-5	CASSTGDTHLGAQYF
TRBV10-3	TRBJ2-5	CAISEGVTQYF